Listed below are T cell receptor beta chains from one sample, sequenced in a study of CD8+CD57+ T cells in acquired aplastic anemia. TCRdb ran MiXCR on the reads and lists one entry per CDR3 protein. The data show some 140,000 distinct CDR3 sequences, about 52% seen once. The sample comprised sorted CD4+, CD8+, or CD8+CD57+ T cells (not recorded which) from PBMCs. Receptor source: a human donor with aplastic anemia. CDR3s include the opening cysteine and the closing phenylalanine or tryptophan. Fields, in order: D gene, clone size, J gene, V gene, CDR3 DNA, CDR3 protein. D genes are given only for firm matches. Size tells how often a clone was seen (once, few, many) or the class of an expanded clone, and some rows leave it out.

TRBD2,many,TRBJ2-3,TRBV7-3,TGTGCCAGCAGCCCTGAAGCGGGGGGGCTTTCTGATACGCAGTATTTT,CASSPEAGGLSDTQYF
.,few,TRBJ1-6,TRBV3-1,TGTGCCAGCAGCCAAGGCCGGGCATTGAATTCACCCCTCCACTTT,CASSQGRALNSPLHF
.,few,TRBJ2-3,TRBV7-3,TGTGCCAGCAGCTTCGGCAGCACAGATACGCAGTATTTT,CASSFGSTDTQYF
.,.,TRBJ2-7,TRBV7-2,TGTGCCAGCAGCTCTGAACCGGAGGAGCAGTACTTC,CASSSEPEEQYF
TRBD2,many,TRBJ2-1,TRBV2,TGTGCCAGCAGTGAGCCGAGACCCGGGACTAGGGTCTCGAGGAGTGAGCAGTTCTTC,CASSEPRPGTRVSRSEQFF
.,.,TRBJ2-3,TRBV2,TGTGCCAGTACAGGATCTAGCACAGATACGCAGTATTTT,CASTGSSTDTQYF
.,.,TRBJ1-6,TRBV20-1,TGCAGTGCTAGAGATATCAGGGAAGTCTATAATTCACCCCTCCACTTT,CSARDIREVYNSPLHF
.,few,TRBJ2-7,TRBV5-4,TGTGCCAGCAGCTGGACGGAGAGCTCCTACGAGCAGTACTTC,CASSWTESSYEQYF
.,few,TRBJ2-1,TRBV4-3,TGCGCCAGCAGCCAAAAACAGGGACTTCCCTACAATGAGCAGTTCTTC,CASSQKQGLPYNEQFF
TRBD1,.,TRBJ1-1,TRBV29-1,TGCAGCGTTGAATTGGCGGGGACAGGGGGAACTGAAGCTTTCTTT,CSVELAGTGGTEAFF
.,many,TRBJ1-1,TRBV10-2,TGCGCCAGCAGCGAGGGACGGAAGGTAGAAGCTTTCTTT,CASSEGRKVEAFF
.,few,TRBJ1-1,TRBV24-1,TGTGCCACCAGTGATTTGGGACTTCGTGAAGCTTTCTTT,CATSDLGLREAFF
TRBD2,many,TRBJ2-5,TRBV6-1,TGTGCCAGCTCCTGGACTAGCGGGGGAACCCAAGAGACCCAGTACTTC,CASSWTSGGTQETQYF
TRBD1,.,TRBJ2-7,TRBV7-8,TGTGCCAGCAGCTTCCGGGACAGGGTACGCTCCAGCCTCTACGAGCAGTACTTC,CASSFRDRVRSSLYEQYF
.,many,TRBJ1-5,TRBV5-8,TGTGCCAGCAGCTTGGTTGCCGGGGGAGGTCAGCCCCAGCATTTT,CASSLVAGGGQPQHF
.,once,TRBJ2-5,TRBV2,TGTGCCAGCAGTGAAGCGGGCGGGGACGAGACCCAGTACTTC,CASSEAGGDETQYF
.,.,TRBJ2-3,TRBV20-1,TGCAGTGCTATCGGGGTAGCAGATACGCAGTATTTT,CSAIGVADTQYF
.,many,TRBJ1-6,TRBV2,TGTGCCAGCAGTGAAAGGAGAGGCAGAACTAGCTCCTATAATTCACCCCTCCACTTT,CASSERRGRTSSYNSPLHF
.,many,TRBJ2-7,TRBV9,TGTGCCAGCAGCGCCGCCGGACAGGAGCAGTACTTC,CASSAAGQEQYF
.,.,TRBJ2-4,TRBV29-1,TGCAGCGTTGAACAGGCAGAAAACATTCAGTACTTC,CSVEQAENIQYF
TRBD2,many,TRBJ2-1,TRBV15,TGTGCCACCAGCCCTGGGCTAGCGGGGACCTCCTACAATGAGCAGTTCTTC,CATSPGLAGTSYNEQFF
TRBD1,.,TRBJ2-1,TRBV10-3,TGTGCCATCTGTGAGCCGGGACAGTCTTTTTACAATGAGCAGTTCTTT,CAICEPGQSFYNEQFF
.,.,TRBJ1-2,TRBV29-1,TGCAGCGTTGAAGACAGCTATGCTGGCTACACCTTC,CSVEDSYAGYTF
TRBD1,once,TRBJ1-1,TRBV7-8,TGTGCCAGCAGCCCAGGGACAGGGTCTGGTGAAGCTTTCTTT,CASSPGTGSGEAFF
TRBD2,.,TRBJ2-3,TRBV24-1,TGTGCCACCAGTGACGGAAAAGGGACTACCACAGATACGCAGTATTTT,CATSDGKGTTTDTQYF
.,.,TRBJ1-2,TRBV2,TGTGCCAGCAGTGAAGCGCTTCGAGGCTACACCTTC,CASSEALRGYTF
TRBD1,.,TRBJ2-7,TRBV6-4,TGTGCCAGCGGGGACAGGGGTGGGGACGAGCAGTACTTC,CASGDRGGDEQYF
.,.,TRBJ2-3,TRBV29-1,TGCAGCGTTGAGGTGAAGTCCCTCGGTGAGCAGTATTTT,CSVEVKSLGEQYF
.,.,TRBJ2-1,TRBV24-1,TGTGCCACCGATACTGACTCCTACAATGAGCAGTTCTTC,CATDTDSYNEQFF
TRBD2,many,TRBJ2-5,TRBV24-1,TGTGCCACCAGTGATTTACAAAGCGGGGGCCCCCAAGAGACCCAGTACTTC,CATSDLQSGGPQETQYF
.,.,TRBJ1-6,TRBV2,TGTGCCAGCACTACGTCGGGGTTTTGGTATAATTCACCCCTCCACTTT,CASTTSGFWYNSPLHF
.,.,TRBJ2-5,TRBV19,TGTGCCAGTAGTATATGGGGTCGCGAGGAGACCCAGTACTTC,CASSIWGREETQYF
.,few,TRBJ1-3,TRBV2,TGTGCCAGCAGTGTAGGGACGACTGGAAACACCATATATTTT,CASSVGTTGNTIYF
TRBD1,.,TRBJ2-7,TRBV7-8,TGTGCCAGCAGCTCTCAGGGGGCTATCTCCTACGAGCAGTACTTC,CASSSQGAISYEQYF
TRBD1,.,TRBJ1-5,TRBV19,TGTGCCAGTAGCGACAGGGGCCGTGGGAGCAATCAGCCCCAGCATTTT,CASSDRGRGSNQPQHF
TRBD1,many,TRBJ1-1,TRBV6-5,TGTGCCAGCAGCCAACAGGGGAGCACTGAAGCTTTCTTT,CASSQQGSTEAFF
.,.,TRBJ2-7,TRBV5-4,TGTGCCAGCAGCTTCACGTATACCTACGAGCAGTACTTC,CASSFTYTYEQYF
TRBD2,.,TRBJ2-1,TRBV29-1,TGCAGCGCCGGGGGACTAGCCAATGAGCAGTTCTTC,CSAGGLANEQFF
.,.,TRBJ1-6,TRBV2,TGTGCCAGCAGTATTTTAACAGGAGTAAGTCCCCTCCACTTT,CASSILTGVSPLHF
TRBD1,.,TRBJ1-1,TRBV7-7,TGTGCTAGCAGCTTACGGGACAGGGGGACTGAAGCTTTCTTT,CASSLRDRGTEAFF
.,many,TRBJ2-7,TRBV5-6,TGTGCCAGCAGCTGGTCGGGGGTAGTGTACGAGCAGTACTTC,CASSWSGVVYEQYF
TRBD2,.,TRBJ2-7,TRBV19,TGTGCCAGTAGGCAAACTAGCGGGAGCTACGAGCAGTACTTC,CASRQTSGSYEQYF
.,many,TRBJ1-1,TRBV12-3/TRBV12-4,TGTGCCAGCAGTTTTTCGGGGGAGGCTTTCTTT,CASSFSGEAFF
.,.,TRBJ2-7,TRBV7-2,TGTGCCAGCAGCGCCACCATGTACGAGCAGTACTTC,CASSATMYEQYF
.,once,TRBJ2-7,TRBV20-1,TGCAGTGCTGGCGGGTGGGCCATCTCCTACGAGCAGTACTTC,CSAGGWAISYEQYF
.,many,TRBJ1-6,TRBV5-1,TGCGCCAGCAGCTTGGAGACGGCGGACTCCTATAATTCACCCCTCCACTTT,CASSLETADSYNSPLHF
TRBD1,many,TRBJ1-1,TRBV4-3,TGCGCCAGCAGCCCAAACAGGGGGAACACTGAAGCTTTCTTT,CASSPNRGNTEAFF
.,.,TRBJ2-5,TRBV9,TGTGCCAGCAGCACAAGCCTCTCGAGTGGGGAGACCCAGTACTTC,CASSTSLSSGETQYF
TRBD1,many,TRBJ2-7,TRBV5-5,TGTGCCAGCAGCCCCTCGACAGGGCCCGAGCAGTACTTC,CASSPSTGPEQYF
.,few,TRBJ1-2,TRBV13,TGTGCCAGCAAGGAGGGGACATTAAACTATGGCTACACCTTC,CASKEGTLNYGYTF
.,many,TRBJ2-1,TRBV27,TGTGCCAGCAGTCCAGCGCACAATGAGCAGTTCTTC,CASSPAHNEQFF
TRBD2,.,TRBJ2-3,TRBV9,TGTGCCAGCAGCGCCCTAGGGCTAGCGGGCCAGAAGACAGATACGCAGTATTTT,CASSALGLAGQKTDTQYF
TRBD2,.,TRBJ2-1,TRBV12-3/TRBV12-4,TGTGCCAGCAGTTTGGGACTAGCGGTTTACAATGAGCAGTTCTTC,CASSLGLAVYNEQFF
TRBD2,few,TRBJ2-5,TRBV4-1,TGCGCCAGCAGCGAAATGGCTAGCGGGGGGCCTATCCAAGAGACCCAGTACTTC,CASSEMASGGPIQETQYF
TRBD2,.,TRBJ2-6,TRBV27,TGTGCCAGCGGATCTCTAGCGGGGGCTCACTCTGGGGCCAACGTCCTGACTTTC,CASGSLAGAHSGANVLTF
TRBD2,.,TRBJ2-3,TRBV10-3,TGTGCCACCAGTGGATGGGCAGCGGGGAGTAGCACAGATACGCAGTATTTT,CATSGWAAGSSTDTQYF
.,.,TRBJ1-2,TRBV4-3,TGCGCCAGCAGCCAAGAAGGGAGTTGGGGCTACACCTTC,CASSQEGSWGYTF
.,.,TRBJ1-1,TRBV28,TGTGCCAGCAGGGGACGTACCAAGGTGGGCACTGAAGCTTTCTTT,CASRGRTKVGTEAFF